The 29 T cell receptor beta chains given below trace back to one sample, sequenced in a study of neurological immune-mediated disorders (dated by TCRdb to the late 2010s). Library construction relied on 5' RACE. The data were produced on an Illumina HiSeq 2500. TCRdb trimmed public reads at Q25 via fastp, called clones via MiXCR and kept in-frame beta chains. Rows are unified per CDR3 protein, each entry keeping the most common DNA and genes. Present in this sample are 55,000 to 60,000 distinct CDR3 sequences, 3% to 4.5% of which were seen just once. The ten largest account for about 3.1% of the sample. The material sequenced was PBMCs. The origin of the receptors is a woman aged 30 to 39 with multiple sclerosis.

This clonotype was counted at least ten times. The chain employs TRBV5-1 and TRBJ2-5; 7 nucleotides align to TRBD1. Germline assignment: CDR1 SGHRS and CDR2 YFSETQ. With 4 bases clipped from V and 0 bases from J, the junction kept 15 bases outside the gene matches. The CDR3 sequence is 18 residues long. The CDR3 protein is CASSPDELGQAYQETQYF. The CDR3 nucleotides read TGCGCCAGCAGCCCTGATGAACTCGGACAGGCGTACCAAGAGACCCAGTACTTC.

This clonotype has at least ten counts. The chain employs TRBV20-1 and TRBJ1-6; a possible D gene is TRBD1 (5 bases). Germline V gene data show CDR1 as DFQATT and CDR2 as SNEGSKA (reference sequence). This CDR3 has 16 residues. Trimming shortened V by 0 bases and J by 7 bases, and 16 bases separated the two germline ends. The CDR3 here is CSARDRGRGLNSPLHF. The CDR3 region has the DNA TGCAGTGCTAGAGATAGGGGAAGGGGACTGAATTCACCCCTCCACTTT.

This clonotype occurred many times. The V and J genes are TRBV20-1 and TRBJ2-6, with D unresolved. The V gene lost 4 bases and the J gene lost 0 bases, with 7 bases spanning the gap. This CDR3 has 14 amino acids. Per the germline V gene, CDR1 is DFQATT and CDR2 is SNEGSKA (reference sequence). The CDR3 DNA reads as TGCAGTGCTACAGGCGCCTCTGGGGCCAACGTCCTGACTTTC. Residues: CSATGASGANVLTF.

Ten or more counts support this clonotype. The V and J genes are TRBV15 and TRBJ2-5; TRBD2 matches at 8 bases. CDR3 size: 14 residues. J was trimmed by 4 bases and V by 0 bases; bases with no gene match: 1. Germline V gene lookup returns CDR1 LNHNV and CDR2 YYDKDF (reference sequence). The CDR3 reads CATSREGLGETQYF. The CDR3 DNA sequence: TGTGCCACCAGCAGAGAGGGACTAGGAGAGACCCAGTACTTC.

The rearrangement uses TRBV6-6 and TRBJ2-7; D gene unclear. There are 12 residues in the CDR3. V shed 5 bases and J shed 2 bases, with 7 bases lying between them. Germline lookup yields CDR1 MNHNY and CDR2 SVGAGI (reference sequence). The CDR3 spells CASSPTPYEQYF. CDR3 nucleotide sequence: TGTGCCAGCAGTCCCACCCCCTACGAGCAGTACTTC.

This clonotype was detected many times. The CDR3 region is CASQTLDRGRDNEQFF. The CDR3 region has the DNA TGTGCCAGCCAGACATTGGACAGGGGAAGGGACAATGAGCAGTTCTTC. The gene calls are TRBV4-2 and TRBJ2-1, with TRBD1 identical over 9 bases. The CDR3 runs to 16 residues. V shed 8 bases and J 5 bases; nucleotides not matched to a gene: 13. CDR1 LGHNA and CDR2 YNFKEQ come from the germline V gene.

By sample share, this clonotype is medium-sized (0.01 to 0.1%). The gene calls are TRBV5-1 and TRBJ1-1; 9 nucleotides align to TRBD1. Germline-derived CDR1 and CDR2 are SGHRS and YFSETQ. CDR3 length equals 14 residues. Trimming at V came to 4 bases and at J to 4 bases, leaving 5 bases not matched to a gene. The CDR3 protein is CASSPQGAFTEAFF. The CDR3 nucleotides read TGCGCCAGCAGCCCACAGGGGGCTTTCACTGAAGCTTTCTTT.

This clonotype was counted at least ten times. The chain couples TRBV29-1 to TRBJ1-1; D gene unclear. Germline lookup yields CDR1 SQVTM and CDR2 ANQGSEA. CDR3 length: 13 amino acids. V lost 6 bases and J lost 0, with 11 bases in between. CDR3 sequence: CSVTDGMNTEAFF. The CDR3 region has the DNA TGCAGCGTGACGGACGGGATGAACACTGAAGCTTTCTTT.

This clonotype was found many times. The chain joins TRBV2 to TRBJ2-5; no clear D gene. V lost 4 bases and J lost 7, with 7 bases in between. CDR1 is SNHLY and CDR2 is FYNNEI in the germline V gene. This CDR3 contains 11 residues. The CDR3 loop is CASSGMGTQYF. The CDR3 nucleotides read TGTGCCAGCAGTGGTATGGGGACCCAGTACTTC.

The sample holds many counts of this clonotype. J is TRBJ1-2 and V is TRBV5-1; TRBD1 matches at 9 bases. V lost 4 bases and J lost 6; bases outside the gene matches: 7. Germline assignment: CDR1 SGHRS and CDR2 YFSETQ. This CDR3 region has 14 residues. CDR3 DNA: TGCGCCAGCAGCATTCCCGGGACAGGGCATGGCTACACCTTC. Its protein is CASSIPGTGHGYTF.

This clonotype was seen at least ten times. As DNA, the CDR3 is TGCGCCAGCAGCCAGGCGGTCCGGGCAGGCAGAGTTGTCACTGAAGCTTTCTTT. It encodes CASSQAVRAGRVVTEAFF. The rearrangement uses TRBV4-1 and TRBJ1-1, with no clear D. CDR3 length: 18 amino acids. The germline CDR1 and CDR2 sequences are MGHRA and YSYEKL. V lost 3 bases, J lost 4 bases, and 24 bases lay in between.

The table lists this clonotype with many counts. This rearrangement joins TRBV12-3 or TRBV12-4 to TRBJ2-7, with a tentative D call TRBD2 (6 bases). Trimming took off 3 bases at V and 6 bases at J, with 18 bases between the two ends. The CDR3 runs 15 residues. CDR3 nucleotides: TGTGCCAGCAGTTTCCCGGGCGGGAAAACCTCCGAGCAGTACTTC. It yields the protein CASSFPGGKTSEQYF.

In its sample, this clonotype was seen many times. The rearrangement joins TRBV7-9 to TRBJ2-2; TRBD1 might be the D (6 bases). V was cut by 5 bases and J by 5 bases, with 12 bases left in between. The germline CDR1 and CDR2 sequences are SEHNR and FQNEAQ (reference sequence). CDR3 length equals 14 residues. Here the CDR3 DNA reads TGTGCCAGCAGCACCCCTACAGGGACCGGGGAGCTGTTTTTT. This encodes CASSTPTGTGELFF.

In its sample, this clonotype was seen many times. Here the CDR3 reads CSVEDRSNTEAFF. As DNA, the CDR3 is TGCAGCGTTGAGGACAGATCAAACACTGAAGCTTTCTTT. This chain links TRBV29-1 with TRBJ1-1, with D tentatively TRBD1 (6 bases). V lost 3 bases, J lost 2 bases, and 10 bases lay in between. The CDR3 runs 13 residues. From germline, CDR1 is SQVTM and CDR2 ANQGSEA. Variable domain in full (rest from reference TRBV29-1 and TRBJ1-1): SAVISQKPSRDICQRGTSLTIQCQVDSQVTMMFWYRQQPGQSLTLIATANQGSEATYESGFVIDKFPISRPNLTFSTLTVSNMSPEDSSIYLCSVEDRSNTEAFFGQGTRLTVV.

This clonotype was counted many times. The genes are TRBV5-1 and TRBJ2-1; D is unclear. Germline CDR1 is SGHRS and CDR2 is YFSETQ. This CDR3 is 16 amino acids long. V was trimmed by 1 base and J by 1 base, leaving 12 bases between them. In DNA, the CDR3 is TGCGCCAGCAGCTTGATATCGGCGGCTTCCTACAATGAGCAGTTCTTC. This gives the protein CASSLISAASYNEQFF.

Comment on this clonotype: This clone may be a read error of a much larger clone one base away. V usage is TRBV20-1 and J usage is TRBJ1-2; D remains unclear. Trimming left V 0 bases short and J 2 bases short, with 7 bases between. CDR3 length equals 13 residues. Germline V gene data show CDR1 as DFQATT and CDR2 as SNEGSKA (reference sequence). In DNA form, the CDR3 reads TGCAGTGCTAGAGATCGAAAGAACTATGGCTACACCTTC. It yields the protein CSARDRKNYGYTF.

This clonotype was recorded many times. The rearrangement links TRBV5-1 to TRBJ2-1; 10 nucleotides agree with TRBD2. Germline CDR1 SGHRS, CDR2 YFSETQ. This CDR3 is 17 amino acids long. V lost 5 bases to trimming and J lost 4 bases; unmatched junction nucleotides: 12. In DNA, the CDR3 is TGCGCCAGCAGGGCCCTCGCGGGACTAGCGTTGTACAATGAGCAGTTCTTC. Its protein is CASRALAGLALYNEQFF.

This clonotype was detected ten times or more. This CDR3 is CASNPQPGQGPGYTF. In DNA form, the CDR3 reads TGCGCCAGCAATCCACAGCCGGGACAGGGTCCTGGCTACACCTTC. The rearrangement uses TRBV5-1 and TRBJ1-2, with TRBD1 identical over 9 bases. V lost 6 bases, J lost 7 bases, and 13 bases stayed unmatched. The CDR3 is 15 amino acids. Germline V gives CDR1 SGHRS, CDR2 YFSETQ.

This clonotype has ten or more counts. The genes are TRBV20-1 and TRBJ1-1; weak D call: TRBD1 (6 bases). V lost 6 bases, J lost 3 bases, and 20 bases lay in between. Germline CDR1 and CDR2: DFQATT and SNEGSKA (reference sequence). The CDR3 runs 15 residues. The CDR3 region is CSAPPLGRGDTEAFF. CDR3 DNA sequence: TGCAGTGCCCCCCCCCTGGGCAGGGGTGACACTGAAGCTTTCTTT.

At least ten counts were recorded for this clonotype. CDR3 sequence (DNA): TGCAGTGCTCCGGACTTTAAGAGCTCCTACAATGAGCAGTTCTTC. Its translation is CSAPDFKSSYNEQFF. The chain joins TRBV20-1 to TRBJ2-1; D is perhaps TRBD2 (5 bases). Germline CDR1 DFQATT, CDR2 SNEGSKA (reference sequence). V lost 5 bases, J lost 0 bases, and 14 bases lay in between. The CDR3 is made up of 15 amino acids.

This clonotype showed up many times. The chain is built from TRBV24-1 and TRBJ1-2, with D possibly being TRBD1 (6 bases). Germline CDR1 and CDR2: KGHDR and SFDVKD. The CDR3 is 18 amino acids. Trimming cost V 0 bases and J 0 bases, with 16 bases left between them. The CDR3 loop is CATSDLTPRDKANYGYTF. Written as DNA, the CDR3 is TGTGCCACCAGTGATTTGACCCCCCGGGACAAAGCTAACTATGGCTACACCTTC.

On this clonotype: A clone one base away is much larger, so this may be a read error. The CDR3: CASSGGRYDTYYEQYF. Here the CDR3 DNA reads TGTGCCAGCAGCGGGGGGCGGTACGATACTTACTACGAGCAGTACTTC. The chain carries TRBV9 and TRBJ2-7; maybe TRBD1 (6 bases). Trimming removed 3 bases at V and 3 bases at J, with 19 bases between. The CDR3 consists of 16 residues. The germline gives CDR1 SGDLS, CDR2 YYNGEE.

This clonotype came up many times. This rearrangement joins TRBV4-1 to TRBJ2-3, with a tentative D call TRBD2 (5 bases). The CDR3 extends over 15 amino acids. V was trimmed by 2 bases and J by 0 bases, leaving 9 bases between them. Looked up from germline, CDR1 is MGHRA and CDR2 is YSYEKL. The CDR3 nucleotides are TGCGCCAGCAGCCAATTTTCGGGAAGCACAGATACGCAGTATTTT. Protein product: CASSQFSGSTDTQYF.

This clonotype has ten or more counts. This rearrangement joins TRBV6-2 or TRBV6-3 to TRBJ2-1; 11 bases agree with TRBD2. Germline V lookup: CDR1 MNHEY, CDR2 SVGEGT. CDR3 length: 16 amino acids. After removal of 10 bases from V and 4 bases from J, the junction contained 12 bases not matched to a gene. The CDR3 region is CAISKSSGRGYNEQFF. The CDR3 DNA follows: TGTGCCATCTCAAAGAGTAGCGGGAGGGGATACAATGAGCAGTTCTTC.

This clonotype has at least ten counts. The chain uses TRBV5-1 and TRBJ2-1; no firm D call. CDR3 length: 15 amino acids. V was pared by 0 bases and J by 2 bases, with 9 bases between. CDR1 is SGHRS and CDR2 is YFSETQ in the germline V gene. The DNA of the CDR3 is TGCGCCAGCAGCTTGGCGGGTATCGCCTACAATGAGCAGTTCTTC. This translates into CASSLAGIAYNEQFF.

In this sample, this clonotype turned up many times. V is TRBV12-3 or TRBV12-4 and J is TRBJ1-2; 10 nucleotides match TRBD1. The CDR3 consists of 14 residues. With V trimmed by 3 bases and J by 7 bases, 5 bases remained unmatched. CDR3 residues: CASSFRQGASGYTF. Here the CDR3 DNA reads TGTGCCAGCAGTTTCCGACAGGGGGCAAGTGGCTACACCTTC.

Ten or more counts support this clonotype. The chain combines TRBV5-1 with TRBJ2-2; D is tentatively TRBD1 or TRBD2 (6 bases each). CDR1 and CDR2 from the germline V gene are SGHRS and YFSETQ. CDR3 length: 16 residues. With 0 bases removed from V and 3 bases from J, the gap between germline ends came to 12 bases. The CDR3 reads CASSLEGGSYTGELFF. CDR3 bases: TGCGCCAGCAGCTTGGAGGGGGGTTCGTACACCGGGGAGCTGTTTTTT.

This clonotype has a count of ten or more. The chain has TRBV7-9 and TRBJ2-1; 9 nucleotides line up with TRBD2. V gave up 2 bases and J gave up 10 bases; unmatched junction bases: 9. Germline loops: CDR1 SEHNR, CDR2 FQNEAQ (reference sequence). The CDR3 runs to 15 residues. Here the CDR3 DNA reads TGTGCCAGCAGCTTATACGTAGCGGGAGCGGGGGAGCAGTTCTTC. It encodes CASSLYVAGAGEQFF.

This clonotype was picked up many times. The V gene is TRBV4-1, the J gene TRBJ2-5; no firm D call. This CDR3 region has 13 residues. Germline V gives CDR1 MGHRA, CDR2 YSYEKL. V gave up 1 base and J gave up 5 bases, with 8 bases separating them. The CDR3 here is CASSQARTETQYF. The CDR3 nucleotides read TGCGCCAGCAGCCAAGCACGAACGGAGACCCAGTACTTC.